Listed here are 29 T cell receptor beta chains from one sample, sequenced in a study of shared clonotypes between healthy human individuals. Generated by immunoSEQ multiplex PCR, the TCRdb table keeps only in-frame clones and is missing some. Of millions of clones listed, about 92% were seen once; the top ten hold 0.39%. The sample comprised naive CD4+ T cells from PBMCs. Subset in this sample: CD45RA+ positively selected. These receptors all stem from a man between 18 and 35 years old in good health. Some clones in this sample may be carry-over from other donors' samples.

The chain links TRBV4-2 to TRBJ2-1; perhaps TRBD2 as D (6 bases). The V gene lost 0 bases and the J gene lost 4 bases, with 13 bases spanning the gap. Germline V gives CDR1 LGHNA, CDR2 YNFKEQ. The CDR3 totals 16 residues. This CDR3 reads CASSQEAGNSYNEQFF. The CDR3 DNA is TGTGCCAGCAGCCAAGAGGCGGGAAATTCATACAATGAGCAGTTCTTC.

This chain joins TRBV6-1 and TRBJ1-2; the D is unclear. Germline CDR1 MNHNS, CDR2 SASEGT. V was shortened by 6 bases and J by 5 bases, with 16 bases between the two germline ends. The CDR3 loop spans 14 amino acids. CDR3 DNA sequence: TGTGCCAGCAGACCACAAGGGAGCTCATATGGCTACACCTTC. Protein sequence: CASRPQGSSYGYTF.

The CDR3 DNA sequence: TGTGCCAGCAGCATGACAGCAACTGATACGCAGTATTTT. Translation gives CASSMTATDTQYF. The chain recombines TRBV6-5 with TRBJ2-3; possible D gene TRBD1, 5 bases. This CDR3 is 13 amino acids long. Germline CDR1 and CDR2: MNHEY and SVGAGI. V lost 6 bases and J lost 6, with 13 bases in between.

The V gene is TRBV5-4, the J gene TRBJ1-3, with D possibly matching TRBD1 (6 bases). CDR1 and CDR2 (germline): SGHNT, YYREEE (reference sequence). The V gene lost 0 bases and the J gene lost 4 bases, with 14 bases spanning the gap. The CDR3 totals 16 residues. The DNA for the CDR3 is TGTGCCAGCAGCTTGGCTGCAGGGGTCGGAGGAAACACCATATATTTT. Protein product: CASSLAAGVGGNTIYF.

V is TRBV5-1 and J is TRBJ2-3, with TRBD2 matching 8 bases. With V trimmed by 4 bases and J by 4 bases, 17 bases remained unmatched. Germline V gives CDR1 SGHRS, CDR2 YFSETQ. The CDR3 has 18 amino acids. CDR3 in amino acids: CASSPQGKSGSWADTQYF. CDR3 in DNA: TGCGCCAGCAGCCCGCAGGGAAAAAGCGGGAGTTGGGCAGATACGCAGTATTTT.

The rearrangement joins TRBV5-1 to TRBJ2-1; 15 nucleotides match TRBD2. The CDR3 loop spans 20 amino acids. Germline values: CDR1 SGHRS, CDR2 YFSETQ. Trimming removed 5 bases from V and 1 base from J; junction bases left unmatched: 13. The CDR3 is CASSSPPGLAGGGSYNEQFF. As DNA, the CDR3 is TGCGCCAGCAGTTCCCCACCGGGACTAGCGGGAGGTGGGTCCTACAATGAGCAGTTCTTC.

A single count supports this clone. The chain links TRBV15 to TRBJ1-6, with 7 bases matching TRBD1. The germline gives CDR1 LNHNV, CDR2 YYDKDF (reference sequence). CDR3 length equals 15 residues. Trimming took 5 bases from V and 4 from J; bases not matched to a gene: 5. Written as DNA, the CDR3 is TGTGCCACCAGCTACGAGACAGGGTATAATTCACCCCTCCACTTT. As protein: CATSYETGYNSPLHF.

J is TRBJ1-5 and V is TRBV28; 7 bases align to TRBD1. CDR1 MDHEN and CDR2 SYDVKM come from the germline V gene. The junction had 14 bases not matched to a gene; V was cut back by 6 bases and J by 3 bases. CDR3 length: 17 amino acids. This chain's CDR3 is CASSSPLTGALNQPQHF. The CDR3 bases are TGTGCCAGCAGCTCCCCGCTCACAGGGGCCCTCAATCAGCCCCAGCATTTT.

V gene TRBV7-3 combines with J gene TRBJ2-2; TRBD1 matches 7 bases. The CDR3 covers 15 residues. Germline trimming cut 5 bases from V and 0 bases from J; bases unmatched to any gene: 3. Germline loops: CDR1 SGHTA, CDR2 FQGTGA. The CDR3, as DNA: TGTGCCAGCAGCCCAGGGGGTACGAACACCGGGGAGCTGTTTTTT. It codes for CASSPGGTNTGELFF.

This clone was counted once. The chain joins TRBV10-1 to TRBJ2-1, with unresolved D. The V end lost 3 bases, the J end lost 8 bases, and 11 bases lay between the germline ends. Germline CDR1 is WNHNN and CDR2 is SYGVQD (reference sequence). The CDR3 runs to 13 residues. The CDR3 DNA reads TGCGCCAGCAGTGATTTTGATAAAGATGAGCAGTTCTTC. Amino acids: CASSDFDKDEQFF.

The chain links TRBV6-1 to TRBJ2-1; 15 bases agree with TRBD2. The trim removed 9 bases at V and 5 bases at J, leaving 5 bases unmatched. Looked up from germline, CDR1 is MNHNS and CDR2 is SASEGT. This CDR3 has 15 residues. The CDR3 sequence: CASRTSGRANNEQFF. CDR3 DNA sequence: TGTGCCAGTAGGACTAGCGGGAGGGCGAACAATGAGCAGTTCTTC.

In the case of this clone: Other DNA sequences in the sample encode the same CDR3. J is TRBJ1-1 and V is TRBV14; D ambiguous. Trimming stripped 2 bases from V and 5 bases from J, with 9 bases between. CDR1 SGHDN and CDR2 FVKESK come from the germline V gene. This CDR3 is 13 amino acids long. DNA of the CDR3: TGTGCCAGCAGCCAATCCGGTGGAACTGAAGCTTTCTTT. This encodes CASSQSGGTEAFF.

This rearrangement joins TRBV28 to TRBJ2-7, with 9 bases identical to TRBD2. Germline values: CDR1 MDHEN, CDR2 SYDVKM. Trimming at V came to 7 bases and at J to 5 bases, leaving 12 bases not matched to a gene. The CDR3 length is 15 residues. The CDR3 sequence: CASTDPGAGGHEQYF. CDR3 coding DNA: TGTGCCAGCACCGACCCTGGGGCGGGAGGGCACGAGCAGTACTTC.

The chain has TRBV18 and TRBJ2-7; 8 nucleotides agree with TRBD2. V gave up 0 bases and J gave up 2 bases; unmatched junction bases: 6. Per the germline V gene, CDR1 is KGHSH and CDR2 is LQKENI. The CDR3 contains 16 residues. The CDR3 DNA reads as TGTGCCAGCTCACCACCCCAGCGGGAGTTGGCCTACGAGCAGTACTTC. Translated, it gives CASSPPQRELAYEQYF.

The chain recombines TRBV29-1 with TRBJ2-5, with D perhaps matching TRBD2 (7 bases). Per germline, CDR1 SQVTM and CDR2 ANQGSEA. The CDR3 sequence is 13 residues long. V lost 3 bases and J 4 bases, leaving 12 bases between the germline ends. The CDR3 sequence is CSVDQGRGETQYF. In nucleotides, the CDR3 is TGCAGCGTTGACCAGGGGAGGGGAGAGACCCAGTACTTC.

This chain uses TRBV28 with TRBJ2-5, with 7 bases aligning to TRBD2. CDR1 is MDHEN and CDR2 is SYDVKM in the germline V gene. Trimming took 6 bases from V and 5 from J; bases not matched to a gene: 6. This CDR3 contains 13 residues. The DNA for the CDR3 is TGTGCCAGCAGCCCCCGGCGGGGGGAGACCCAGTACTTC. It specifies CASSPRRGETQYF.

This clone was detected only a few times. This chain uses TRBV4-1 with TRBJ1-2; D is undetermined. The germline V gene encodes CDR1 MGHRA and CDR2 YSYEKL. Trimming cost V 0 bases and J 6 bases, with 5 bases left between them. The CDR3 totals 12 residues. The CDR3 spells CASSQDLHGYTF. The CDR3 nucleotides are TGCGCCAGCAGCCAAGATCTTCATGGCTACACCTTC.

This rearrangement joins TRBV2 to TRBJ1-5; D remains ambiguous. V dropped 6 bases and J dropped 1 base, with 10 bases sitting between them. The CDR3 is 14 amino acids. CDR1 and CDR2 (germline): SNHLY, FYNNEI. The CDR3 DNA is TGTGCCAGCAGGACGCACATGAGCAATCAGCCCCAGCATTTT. Its protein is CASRTHMSNQPQHF.

The V gene is TRBV11-2, the J gene TRBJ2-7; D is undetermined. The CDR3 loop spans 13 amino acids. The V and J ends lost 5 bases and 3 bases respectively, with 11 bases between them. The germline CDR1 and CDR2 sequences are SGHAT and FQNNGV. The CDR3 protein is CASSPQVYYEQYF. The CDR3 region has the DNA TGTGCCAGCAGCCCTCAGGTATACTACGAGCAGTACTTC.

The genes are TRBV14 and TRBJ1-4, with TRBD1 as a possible D gene (6 bases). This CDR3 has 16 amino acids. Trimming removed 1 base at V and 7 bases at J, with 16 bases between. Germline CDR1 and CDR2: SGHDN and FVKESK. The DNA for the CDR3 is TGTGCCAGCAGCCAAGTAAACAGGGCAGCAGGTGAAAAACTGTTTTTT. Protein sequence: CASSQVNRAAGEKLFF. Complete variable domain (other parts from reference TRBV14 and TRBJ1-4): EAGVTQFPSHSVIEKGQTVTLRCDPISGHDNLYWYRRVMGKEIKFLLHFVKESKQDESGMPNNRFLAERTGGTYSTLKVQPAELEDSGVYFCASSQVNRAAGEKLFFGSGTQLSVL.

This chain links TRBV4-3 with TRBJ1-2, with D possibly TRBD1 on 5 matching bases. CDR3 length equals 14 residues. Trimming removed 1 base at V and 4 bases at J, with 10 bases between. Germline values: CDR1 LGHNA, CDR2 YSLEER. CDR3 DNA: TGCGCCAGCAGCCAAGTAGGGGCCAGCTATGGCTACACCTTC. Encoded protein: CASSQVGASYGYTF.

Turning to this clone: Within the sample, other DNA sequences also encode this same CDR3. The rearrangement joins TRBV7-2 to TRBJ2-3; D gene uncertain. CDR3 length: 13 residues. With 1 base removed from V and 3 bases from J, the gap between germline ends came to 5 bases. The germline V gene encodes CDR1 SGHTA and CDR2 FQGNSA. Here the CDR3 DNA reads TGTGCCAGCAGCTTAGAGTATACAGATACGCAGTATTTT. Translation: CASSLEYTDTQYF.

The J gene is TRBJ2-1, the V gene TRBV18; 11 bases are shared with TRBD2. CDR3 length: 15 amino acids. Germline V gene data show CDR1 as KGHSH and CDR2 as LQKENI. Trimming removed 3 bases from V and 5 bases from J; junction bases left unmatched: 3. The CDR3 DNA sequence: TGTGCCAGCTCACCCCCGGGACTAGCGGACAATGAGCAGTTCTTC. It yields the protein CASSPPGLADNEQFF.

This chain connects TRBV15 to TRBJ2-7, with 7 bases matching TRBD1. The J segment lost 4 bases and the V segment lost 1 base, leaving 4 bases of the junction unmatched. From germline, CDR1 is LNHNV and CDR2 YYDKDF (reference sequence). CDR3 size: 14 residues. Here the CDR3 reads CATSRAGQLYEQYF. CDR3 coding DNA: TGTGCCACCAGCAGAGCGGGACAGCTATACGAGCAGTACTTC.

The V and J genes are TRBV4-2 and TRBJ2-1; TRBD2 matches at 7 bases. Germline-derived CDR1 and CDR2 are LGHNA and YNFKEQ. After removal of 4 bases from V and 3 bases from J, the junction contained 9 bases not matched to a gene. The CDR3 is 16 amino acids. The CDR3 sequence: CASSPQAGRVYNEQFF. The CDR3 nucleotides are TGTGCCAGCAGCCCCCAGGCGGGGAGGGTCTACAATGAGCAGTTCTTC.

V and J are TRBV7-2 and TRBJ2-2; tentative D call: TRBD2 (5 bases). Germline V CDR1 and CDR2: SGHTA, FQGNSA. Trimming shortened V by 2 bases and J by 0 bases, and 10 bases separated the two germline ends. CDR3 length: 16 residues. The CDR3 is CASSLWGAPNTGELFF. The DNA of the CDR3 is TGTGCCAGCAGCTTATGGGGAGCCCCGAACACCGGGGAGCTGTTTTTT.

The chain combines TRBV6-6 with TRBJ2-1; TRBD2 is a possible D gene (5 bases). Per germline, CDR1 MNHNY and CDR2 SVGAGI (reference sequence). The CDR3 spans 13 residues. V was shortened by 5 bases and J by 10 bases, with 15 bases between the two germline ends. CDR3: CASSHEGVLEQFF. The CDR3 DNA follows: TGTGCCAGCAGTCACGAGGGAGTACTGGAGCAGTTCTTC.

With regard to this clone: Other DNA sequences in this sample translate to the same CDR3. This chain joins TRBV5-1 and TRBJ2-7, with 7 bases identical to TRBD2. This CDR3 contains 15 residues. Trimming removed 4 bases from V and 0 bases from J; junction bases left unmatched: 7. Germline CDR1 reads SGHRS; CDR2 reads YFSETQ. The CDR3 reads CASSLDPGGSYEQYF. Here the CDR3 DNA reads TGCGCCAGCAGCCTGGATCCGGGAGGCTCCTACGAGCAGTACTTC.

The count of this clone is one. The CDR3: CASSLGSLAGADTQYF. CDR3 nucleotides: TGCGCCAGCAGCTTGGGTTCACTTGCGGGAGCAGATACGCAGTATTTT. The rearrangement uses TRBV5-1 and TRBJ2-3; 7 bases are shared with TRBD2. V was pared by 0 bases and J by 4 bases, with 8 bases of the junction left unmatched. Per the germline V gene, CDR1 is SGHRS and CDR2 is YFSETQ. CDR3 length: 16 residues.